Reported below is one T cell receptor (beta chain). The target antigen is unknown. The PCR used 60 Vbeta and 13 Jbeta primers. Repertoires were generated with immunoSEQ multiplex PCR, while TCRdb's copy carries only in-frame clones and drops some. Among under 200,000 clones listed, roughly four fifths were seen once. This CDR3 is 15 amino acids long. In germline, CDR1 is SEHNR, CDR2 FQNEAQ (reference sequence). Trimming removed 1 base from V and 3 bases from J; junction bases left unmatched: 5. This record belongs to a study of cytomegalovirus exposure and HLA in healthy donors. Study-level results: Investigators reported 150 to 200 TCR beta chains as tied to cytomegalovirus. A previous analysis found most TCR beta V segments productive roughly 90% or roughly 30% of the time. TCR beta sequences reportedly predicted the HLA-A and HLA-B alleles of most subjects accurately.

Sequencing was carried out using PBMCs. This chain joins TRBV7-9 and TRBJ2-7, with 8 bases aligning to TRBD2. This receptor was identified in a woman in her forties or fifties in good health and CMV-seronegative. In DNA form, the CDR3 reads TGTGCCAGCAGCTTAGGTCCAGCGGGAGTCTACGAGCAGTACTTC. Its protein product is CASSLGPAGVYEQYF.